The clone carrying this T cell receptor (beta chain) was seen once. V trimming: 0 bases; J trimming: 2 bases; junction bases outside the gene matches: 4. This CDR3 comprises 16 residues. Germline CDR1 reads MNHEY; CDR2 reads SVGAGI. The data were taken from a study of T cells in localized non-small cell lung cancer. Some clones are missing from TCRdb's copy, which holds only in-frame ones; the method was immunoSEQ multiplex PCR. The sample has approximately 37,000 clones, around 84% seen once. The chain joins TRBV6-5 to TRBJ1-3; 7 nucleotides line up with TRBD1. The sequence was obtained from a man aged 18-55 years with stage I lung adenocarcinoma. The sample was peripheral blood, taken before any cancer treatment. This CDR3 is CASSYSARGAGNTIYF. In DNA, the CDR3 is TGTGCCAGCAGTTACTCGGCCAGGGGGGCTGGAAACACCATATATTTT.